Listed below are T cell receptor beta chains from one sample, sequenced in a study of cytomegalovirus exposure and HLA in healthy donors. Profiling relied on immunoSEQ multiplex PCR, and the TCRdb table lists in-frame clones only, not all of them. The sample yields tens of thousands of clones, 78% seen once. The sample was PBMCs. The receptors originated from a man younger than 30 in good health and CMV-seropositive. The CDR3 runs from the conserved cysteine through the conserved F or W. A D gene is named only where the DNA matches it firmly. Clone size is stated in some rows and not others, as once, few, many or a class when expanded.

D,V,size,J,CDR3,DNA
TRBD1,TRBV30,-,TRBJ2-7,CAWSPTGSSYEQYF,TGTGCCTGGAGCCCGACAGGGAGCTCCTACGAGCAGTACTTC
TRBD1,TRBV19,few,TRBJ1-2,CASSPSRDRVGYTF,TGTGCCAGTAGTCCGTCCCGGGACAGGGTCGGCTACACCTTC
-,TRBV7-9,-,TRBJ1-1,CASSQGGYTEAFF,TGTGCCAGCAGCCAAGGGGGTTACACTGAAGCTTTCTTT
-,TRBV10-3,-,TRBJ2-5,CAIQDLRQYQETQYF,TGTGCCATCCAAGACCTTCGACAGTACCAAGAGACCCAGTACTTC
-,TRBV9,-,TRBJ1-1,CASSVGGGATEAFF,TGTGCCAGCAGCGTAGGGGGAGGTGCCACTGAAGCTTTCTTT
-,TRBV10-3,-,TRBJ2-1,CAISEYSSSFNEQFF,TGTGCCATCAGTGAGTACTCGTCCTCCTTCAATGAGCAGTTCTTC
TRBD1,TRBV6-1,few,TRBJ1-2,CASSQRAGGKDGYTF,TGTGCCAGTTCCCAAAGGGCAGGGGGAAAGGATGGCTACACCTTC
TRBD1,TRBV30,-,TRBJ1-5,CAWSGQGGNQPQHF,TGTGCCTGGAGCGGACAGGGTGGCAATCAGCCCCAGCATTTT
TRBD1,TRBV28,-,TRBJ1-2,CASSTSGTGTRGYTF,TGTGCCAGCAGTACCTCCGGGACAGGGACCAGGGGCTACACCTTC
TRBD2,TRBV29-1,-,TRBJ2-7,CSALRGAREQYF,TGCAGCGCGTTGCGGGGGGCTCGCGAGCAGTACTTC
-,TRBV27,-,TRBJ1-6,CASNRQGNSPLHF,TGTGCCAGCAACAGGCAGGGAAATTCACCCCTCCACTTT
-,TRBV5-6,-,TRBJ1-1,CASSFGTEREAFF,TGTGCCAGCAGCTTCGGCACGGAGCGTGAAGCTTTCTTT
-,TRBV6-4,-,TRBJ1-1,CASSRQAGMNTEAFF,TGTGCCAGCAGTCGCCAGGCGGGAATGAACACTGAAGCTTTCTTT
TRBD2,TRBV14,-,TRBJ2-7,CASSQVDSGANEQYF,TGTGCCAGCAGCCAAGTTGACAGCGGGGCCAACGAGCAGTACTTC
TRBD1,TRBV13,-,TRBJ1-2,CASSSWTGIAYGYTF,TGTGCCAGCAGCTCCTGGACAGGGATCGCCTATGGCTACACCTTC
TRBD2,TRBV7-9,many,TRBJ2-5,CASRVGGTGLEETQYF,TGTGCCAGCAGGGTGGGGGGGACCGGTTTGGAAGAGACCCAGTACTTC
TRBD2,TRBV28,-,TRBJ2-5,CASSPLAGGPNKETQYF,TGTGCCAGCAGCCCACTAGCGGGGGGGCCGAATAAAGAGACCCAGTACTTC
-,TRBV28,-,TRBJ2-7,CASRGLDSYEQYF,TGTGCCAGCAGGGGGTTGGACAGCTACGAGCAGTACTTC
-,TRBV4-1,-,TRBJ1-1,CASSQVARDTEAFF,TGCGCCAGCAGCCAAGTCGCCCGGGACACTGAAGCTTTCTTT
TRBD2,TRBV6-6,-,TRBJ2-3,CASSPTSGTSTDTQYF,TGTGCCAGCAGTCCGACTAGCGGGACTAGCACAGATACGCAGTATTTT
-,TRBV2,-,TRBJ2-5,CASSWTVQETQYF,TGTGCCAGCAGTTGGACAGTACAAGAGACCCAGTACTTC
-,TRBV30,-,TRBJ1-1,CAWSTGTISEAFF,TGTGCCTGGAGTACTGGGACAATATCCGAAGCTTTCTTT
-,TRBV2,few,TRBJ1-2,CAEGSANYGYTF,TGTGCCGAGGGAAGCGCTAACTATGGCTACACCTTC
-,TRBV6-6,-,TRBJ2-3,CASSYWAGEGDTQYF,TGTGCCAGCAGTTACTGGGCAGGGGAGGGAGATACGCAGTATTTT
-,TRBV6-6,-,TRBJ1-1,CASSYPTRGQSTEAFF,TGTGCCAGCAGTTACCCGACCCGTGGGCAGTCCACTGAAGCTTTCTTT
-,TRBV6-5,-,TRBJ1-1,CASTRLEESTEAFF,TGTGCCAGCACCCGACTAGAGGAGAGCACTGAAGCTTTCTTT
TRBD1,TRBV6-6,-,TRBJ1-5,CASSYAGQGNQPQHF,TGTGCCAGCAGTTACGCGGGACAGGGCAATCAGCCCCAGCATTTT
-,TRBV6-5,few,TRBJ1-1,CASSYGFSAFF,TGTGCCAGCAGTTACGGCTTTTCGGCTTTCTTT
TRBD2,TRBV16,once,TRBJ2-1,CASSQSAGGLNEQFF,TGTGCCAGCAGCCAATCAGCGGGAGGCCTCAATGAGCAGTTCTTC
-,TRBV4-2,few,TRBJ1-5,CASSQINVGDSNQPQHF,TGTGCCAGCAGCCAAATCAACGTCGGGGATAGCAATCAGCCCCAGCATTTT
TRBD1,TRBV6-5,-,TRBJ1-2,CASSKDRDDWGYTF,TGTGCCAGCAGCAAAGACAGGGATGATTGGGGCTACACCTTC
TRBD1,TRBV5-1,once,TRBJ2-2,CASSRDRRTGELFF,TGCGCCAGCAGCAGGGACAGGAGAACCGGGGAGCTGTTTTTT
-,TRBV9,-,TRBJ2-3,CASSDTGRGDTQYF,TGTGCCAGCAGCGATACAGGGAGGGGAGATACGCAGTATTTT
-,TRBV5-1,-,TRBJ2-7,CASSLAEDEQYF,TGCGCCAGCAGCTTGGCCGAGGACGAGCAGTACTTC
-,TRBV28,-,TRBJ1-5,CASRGGGHSNQPQHF,TGTGCCAGCAGAGGGGGGGGCCATAGCAATCAGCCCCAGCATTTT
-,TRBV9,-,TRBJ1-2,CASSVAQASYGYTF,TGTGCCAGCAGCGTAGCCCAGGCTTCCTATGGCTACACCTTC
-,TRBV7-2,-,TRBJ2-5,CASSLLPPGGGETQYF,TGTGCCAGCAGCTTACTTCCTCCAGGGGGAGGAGAGACCCAGTACTTC
-,TRBV20-1,-,TRBJ2-5,CSANPMETQYF,TGCAGTGCTAACCCTATGGAGACCCAGTACTTC
TRBD2,TRBV6-1,-,TRBJ2-3,CASRGTITDTQYF,TGTGCCAGCAGGGGGACTATCACAGATACGCAGTATTTT
-,TRBV7-6,-,TRBJ2-2,CASSVDGTGELFF,TGTGCCAGCAGCGTCGACGGGACCGGGGAGCTGTTTTTT
TRBD1,TRBV10-1,-,TRBJ1-5,CARLTGGSQPQHF,TGCGCCAGGCTGACAGGGGGGTCTCAGCCCCAGCATTTT
TRBD2,TRBV4-1,-,TRBJ2-7,CASSLGAGGFDEQYF,TGCGCCAGCAGCCTAGGGGCGGGAGGGTTTGACGAGCAGTACTTC
TRBD1,TRBV30,-,TRBJ1-1,CAWSRQGVTEAFF,TGTGCCTGGAGTCGACAGGGTGTCACTGAAGCTTTCTTT
-,TRBV29-1,-,TRBJ2-7,CSAAGTDSSYEQYF,TGCAGCGCAGCCGGGACGGACAGCTCCTACGAGCAGTACTTC
-,TRBV6-5,-,TRBJ2-2,CASSYQNTGELFF,TGTGCCAGCAGTTACCAGAACACCGGGGAGCTGTTTTTT
TRBD1,TRBV30,-,TRBJ1-2,CAWSVQGEQYGYTF,TGTGCCTGGAGTGTACAGGGGGAGCAGTATGGCTACACCTTC
-,TRBV20-1,-,TRBJ2-2,CSARDTGELFF,TGCAGTGCGAGGGACACCGGGGAGCTGTTTTTT
-,TRBV6-1,-,TRBJ2-7,CASSSDSYEQYF,TGTGCCAGCAGTAGCGACAGCTACGAGCAGTACTTC
TRBD2,TRBV5-6,-,TRBJ2-6,CASSLEEGGASSGANVLTF,TGTGCCAGCAGCTTGGAGGAGGGAGGGGCAAGCTCTGGGGCCAACGTCCTGACTTTC
-,TRBV7-2,-,TRBJ2-5,CASNRGQETQYF,TGTGCCAGCAACCGGGGGCAAGAGACCCAGTACTTC